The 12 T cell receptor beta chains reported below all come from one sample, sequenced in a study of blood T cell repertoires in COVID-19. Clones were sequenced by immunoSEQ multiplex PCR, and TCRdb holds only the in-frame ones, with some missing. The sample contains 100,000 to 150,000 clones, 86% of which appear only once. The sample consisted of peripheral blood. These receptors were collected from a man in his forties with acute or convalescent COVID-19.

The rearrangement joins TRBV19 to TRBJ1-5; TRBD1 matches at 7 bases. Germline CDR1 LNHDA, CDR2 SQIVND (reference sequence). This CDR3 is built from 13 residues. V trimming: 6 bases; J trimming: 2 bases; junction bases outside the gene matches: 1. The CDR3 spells CASSGTGNQPQHF. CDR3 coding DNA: TGTGCCAGTAGCGGGACAGGCAATCAGCCCCAGCATTTT.

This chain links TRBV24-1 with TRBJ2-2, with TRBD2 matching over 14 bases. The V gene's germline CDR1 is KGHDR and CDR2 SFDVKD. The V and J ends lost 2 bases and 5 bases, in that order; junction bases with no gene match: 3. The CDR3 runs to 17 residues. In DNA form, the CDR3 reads TGTGCCACCAGTGATTCAGGACTAGCGGGGGGAACCGGGGAGCTGTTTTTT. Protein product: CATSDSGLAGGTGELFF.

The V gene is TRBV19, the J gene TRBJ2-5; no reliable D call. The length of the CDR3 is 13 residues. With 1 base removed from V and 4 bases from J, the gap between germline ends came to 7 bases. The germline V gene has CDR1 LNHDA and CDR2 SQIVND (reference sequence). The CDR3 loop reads CASSIGQVETQYF. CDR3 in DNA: TGTGCCAGTAGTATAGGTCAGGTAGAGACCCAGTACTTC. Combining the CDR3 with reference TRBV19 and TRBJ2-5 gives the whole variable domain DGGITQSPKYLFRKEGQNVTLSCEQNLNHDAMYWYRQDPGQGLRLIYYSQIVNDFQKGDIAEGYSVSREKKESFPLTVTSAQKNPTAFYLCASSIGQVETQYFGPGTRLLVL.

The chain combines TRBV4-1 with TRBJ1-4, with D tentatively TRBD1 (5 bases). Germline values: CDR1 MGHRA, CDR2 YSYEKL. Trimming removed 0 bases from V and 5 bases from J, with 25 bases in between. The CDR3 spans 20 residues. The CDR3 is CASSQEGRAGQGTVNEKLFF. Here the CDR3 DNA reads TGCGCCAGCAGCCAAGAAGGGCGGGCGGGGCAGGGCACTGTCAATGAAAAACTGTTTTTT.

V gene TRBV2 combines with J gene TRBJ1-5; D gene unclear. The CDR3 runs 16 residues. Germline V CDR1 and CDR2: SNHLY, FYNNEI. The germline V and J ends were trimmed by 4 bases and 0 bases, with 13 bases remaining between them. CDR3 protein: CASSVLGDYSNQPQHF. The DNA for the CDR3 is TGTGCCAGCAGTGTGTTGGGAGACTATAGCAATCAGCCCCAGCATTTT. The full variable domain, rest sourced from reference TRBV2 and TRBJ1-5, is EPEVTQTPSHQVTQMGQEVILRCVPISNHLYFYWYRQILGQKVEFLVSFYNNEISEKSEIFDDQFSVERPDGSNFTLKIRSTKLEDSAMYFCASSVLGDYSNQPQHFGDGTRLSIL.

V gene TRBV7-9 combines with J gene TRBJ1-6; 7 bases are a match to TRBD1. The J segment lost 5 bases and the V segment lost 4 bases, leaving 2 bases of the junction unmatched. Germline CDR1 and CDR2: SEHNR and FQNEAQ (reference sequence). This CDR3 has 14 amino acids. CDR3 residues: CASSSGTDNSPLHF. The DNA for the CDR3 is TGTGCCAGCAGCTCCGGGACAGATAATTCACCCCTCCACTTT.

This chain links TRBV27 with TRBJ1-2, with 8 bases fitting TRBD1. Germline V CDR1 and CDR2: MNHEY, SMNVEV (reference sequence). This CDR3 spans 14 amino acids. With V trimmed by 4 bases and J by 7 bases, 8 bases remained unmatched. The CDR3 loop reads CASSSTDRVGGYTF. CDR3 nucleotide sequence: TGTGCCAGCAGTTCCACGGACAGGGTGGGTGGCTACACCTTC.

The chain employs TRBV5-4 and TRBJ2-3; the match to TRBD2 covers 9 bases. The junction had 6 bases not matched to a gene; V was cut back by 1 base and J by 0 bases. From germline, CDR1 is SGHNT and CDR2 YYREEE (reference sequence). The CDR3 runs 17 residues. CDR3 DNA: TGTGCCAGCAGCTTGCCGACTAGCGGATTAAGCACAGATACGCAGTATTTT. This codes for CASSLPTSGLSTDTQYF.

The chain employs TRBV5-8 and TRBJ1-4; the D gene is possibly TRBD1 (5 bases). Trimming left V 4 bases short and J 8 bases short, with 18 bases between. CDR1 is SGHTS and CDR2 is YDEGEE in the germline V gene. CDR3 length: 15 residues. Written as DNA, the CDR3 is TGTGCCAGCAGCCCGGGACGCCTGGAGGGAGAAAAACTGTTTTTT. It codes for CASSPGRLEGEKLFF.

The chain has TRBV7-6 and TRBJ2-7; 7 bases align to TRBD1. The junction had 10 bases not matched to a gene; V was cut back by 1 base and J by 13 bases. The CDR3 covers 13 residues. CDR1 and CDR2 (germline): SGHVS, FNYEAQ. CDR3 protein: CASSLETGRHPYF. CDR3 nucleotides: TGTGCCAGCAGCTTAGAGACAGGGCGTCATCCCTACTTC.

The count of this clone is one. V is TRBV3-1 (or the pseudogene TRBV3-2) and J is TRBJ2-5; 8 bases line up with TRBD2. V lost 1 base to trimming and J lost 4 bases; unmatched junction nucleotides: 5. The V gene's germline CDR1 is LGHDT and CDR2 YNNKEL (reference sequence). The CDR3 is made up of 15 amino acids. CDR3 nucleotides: TGTGCCAGCAGCCAAGGCGCCCGGGGGGGAGAGACCCAGTACTTC. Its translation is CASSQGARGGETQYF.

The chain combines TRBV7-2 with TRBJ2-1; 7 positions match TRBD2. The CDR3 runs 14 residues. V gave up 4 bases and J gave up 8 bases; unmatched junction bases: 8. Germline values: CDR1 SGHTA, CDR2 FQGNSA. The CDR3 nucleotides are TGTGCCAGCAGCTGGGAGCGGGGTGAGTATGAGCAGTTCTTC. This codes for CASSWERGEYEQFF.